This T cell receptor beta chain was found in a study of OX40 agonist ivuxolimab in advanced cancers. About the study: The dose-escalation cohort had hepatocellular carcinoma, melanoma, renal cell or head and neck cancer.

The sampling schedule covered blood at baseline, cycle 4 day 1, and cycle 7 day 1. Sequenced by immunoSEQ multiplex PCR; TCRdb stores in-frame clones only, minus some. The table shows about 22,000 clones, with roughly nine tenths occurring only once. Study observations and caveats: Relative to CD4+ cells, CD8+ T cells on average had more expanded clones.

This CDR3 is 15 amino acids long. The germline gives CDR1 LGHNA, CDR2 YSLEER. The trim removed 0 bases at V and 2 bases at J, leaving 3 bases unmatched. Details on this clone: The antigen is unknown.

The receptor was isolated from an adult with an advanced solid tumor such as melanoma, head and neck, liver or kidney cancer. The chain joins TRBV4-3 to TRBJ2-7; 8 bases map to TRBD1. The input for sequencing was CD4+ or CD8+ T cells sorted from blood, taken in a trial of the OX40 agonist ivuxolimab. CDR3 protein: CASSQEGTGAYEQYF. DNA for the CDR3: TGCGCCAGCAGCCAAGAAGGGACAGGTGCCTACGAGCAGTACTTC.